The 26 T cell receptor beta chains given below trace back to one sample, sequenced in a study of blood T cell repertoires in COVID-19. The protocol was immunoSEQ multiplex PCR, while the TCRdb copy is restricted to in-frame clones and leaves out a portion. The sample has about 39,000 clones, over 70% seen once; the top ten hold more than 20%. Sample: peripheral blood. The source is a man aged 50 or older with active or convalescent COVID-19.

The rearrangement joins TRBV19 to TRBJ2-3; TRBD1 agrees at 7 bases. The CDR3 is 13 residues long. Germline V gene lookup returns CDR1 LNHDA and CDR2 SQIVND (reference sequence). V was pared by 9 bases and J by 4 bases, with 7 bases of the junction left unmatched. CDR3 region: CASTAQGADTQYF. CDR3 bases: TGTGCCAGCACGGCGCAGGGGGCAGATACGCAGTATTTT. Using reference TRBV19 and TRBJ2-3 for the parts outside the CDR3, the full variable domain is DGGITQSPKYLFRKEGQNVTLSCEQNLNHDAMYWYRQDPGQGLRLIYYSQIVNDFQKGDIAEGYSVSREKKESFPLTVTSAQKNPTAFYLCASTAQGADTQYFGPGTRLTVL.

The gene calls are TRBV6-5 and TRBJ1-1; D remains unclear. The CDR3 is made up of 14 amino acids. The germline gives CDR1 MNHEY, CDR2 SVGAGI. The V end lost 0 bases, the J end lost 0 bases, and 5 bases lay between the germline ends. The CDR3 DNA reads as TGTGCCAGCAGTTACTCCCAGGTGAACACTGAAGCTTTCTTT. Amino acids: CASSYSQVNTEAFF.

V and J are TRBV7-8 and TRBJ2-5; TRBD2 aligns across 9 bases. V lost 5 bases and J lost 2; bases outside the gene matches: 9. The CDR3 is 16 amino acids. Germline V gene sequence: CDR1 SGHVS, CDR2 FQNEAQ. In DNA, the CDR3 is TGTGCCAGCAGCCCGTGGACTAGCGACAGACAAGAGACCCAGTACTTC. Its protein product is CASSPWTSDRQETQYF.

The chain joins TRBV11-2 to TRBJ2-1; D is unresolved. The CDR3 is 18 amino acids. V lost 0 bases, J lost 0 bases, and 15 bases lay in between. Per the germline V gene, CDR1 is SGHAT and CDR2 is FQNNGV. CDR3 sequence (DNA): TGTGCCAGCAGCTTAGATCCGTCCAGATCCGCCTCCTACAATGAGCAGTTCTTC. The encoded protein is CASSLDPSRSASYNEQFF.

The rearrangement links TRBV18 to TRBJ1-1; 9 nucleotides match TRBD1. V lost 3 bases to trimming and J lost 2 bases; unmatched junction nucleotides: 7. There are 16 residues in the CDR3. CDR1 is KGHSH and CDR2 is LQKENI in the germline V gene. The CDR3 DNA is TGTGCCAGCTCACCCAGACTGGGACAGGGAAACACTGAAGCTTTCTTT. It yields the protein CASSPRLGQGNTEAFF. The full variable domain, in which reference TRBV18 and TRBJ1-1 provide the parts outside the CDR3, is NAGVMQNPRHLVRRRGQEARLRCSPMKGHSHVYWYRQLPEEGLKFMVYLQKENIIDESGMPKERFSAEFPKEGPSILRIQQVVRGDSAAYFCASSPRLGQGNTEAFFGQGTRLTVV.

J is TRBJ2-1 and V is TRBV9; 12 nucleotides line up with TRBD2. The CDR3 contains 15 residues. The ends lost 2 bases at V and 4 bases at J; junction bases unmatched: 1. The germline CDR1 and CDR2 sequences are SGDLS and YYNGEE. CDR3 loop: CASSVGTSGYNEQFF. In nucleotides, the CDR3 is TGTGCCAGCAGCGTTGGGACTAGCGGGTACAATGAGCAGTTCTTC. Drawing the rest from reference TRBV9 and TRBJ2-1, the complete variable domain is DSGVTQTPKHLITATGQRVTLRCSPRSGDLSVYWYQQSLDQGLQFLIQYYNGEERAKGNILERFSAQQFPDLHSELNLSSLELGDSALYFCASSVGTSGYNEQFFGPGTRLTVL.

J is TRBJ2-1 and V is TRBV27, with TRBD2 identical over 10 bases. This CDR3 region has 17 residues. The J segment lost 7 bases and the V segment lost 5 bases, leaving 14 bases of the junction unmatched. Germline loops: CDR1 MNHEY, CDR2 SMNVEV (reference sequence). The CDR3 spells CASSPDAGTSVGNEQFF. The CDR3 DNA reads TGTGCCAGCAGTCCGGACGCCGGGACTAGCGTCGGGAATGAGCAGTTCTTC.

The table lists this clone with many counts. The V gene is TRBV19, the J gene TRBJ1-5; 8 nucleotides line up with TRBD1. The CDR3 is made up of 15 amino acids. The junction had 10 bases not matched to a gene; V was cut back by 5 bases and J by 7 bases. The germline CDR1 and CDR2 sequences are LNHDA and SQIVND (reference sequence). DNA for the CDR3: TGTGCCAGTAGTCTCGCACAGGGGACAGGCCAGCCCCAGCATTTT. Amino acid sequence: CASSLAQGTGQPQHF.

This chain links TRBV6-5 with TRBJ2-1; unclear D gene. Germline V gene data show CDR1 as MNHEY and CDR2 as SVGAGI. The CDR3 spans 13 residues. V was trimmed by 6 bases and J by 4 bases, leaving 10 bases between them. The CDR3 nucleotides read TGTGCCAGCAGGAATACGCAGTACAATGAGCAGTTCTTC. Amino acids: CASRNTQYNEQFF.

The chain joins TRBV5-6 to TRBJ2-7; 12 bases align to TRBD1. CDR1 is SGHDT and CDR2 is YYEEEE in the germline V gene. V trimming: 4 bases; J trimming: 3 bases; junction bases outside the gene matches: 2. The CDR3 is 14 amino acids. In DNA, the CDR3 is TGTGCCAGCAGCGGGACAGGGGGCGGCTACGAGCAGTACTTC. Its protein product is CASSGTGGGYEQYF.

This clone was seen more than once but under ten times. J is TRBJ1-5 and V is TRBV15, with D possibly matching TRBD1 (6 bases). Germline CDR1 LNHNV, CDR2 YYDKDF (reference sequence). This CDR3 spans 12 amino acids. CDR3 protein: CASGAVGQPQHF. The CDR3, as DNA: TGTGCTTCAGGGGCAGTCGGGCAGCCCCAGCATTTT. The full variable domain, rest sourced from reference TRBV15 and TRBJ1-5, is DAMVIQNPRYQVTQFGKPVTLSCSQTLNHNVMYWYQQKSSQAPKLLFHYYDKDFNNEADTPDNFQSRRPNTSFCFLDIRSPGLGDTAMYLCASGAVGQPQHFGDGTRLSIL.

V usage is TRBV28 and J usage is TRBJ2-1, with TRBD2 matching over 8 bases. After removal of 6 bases from V and 7 bases from J, the junction contained 11 bases not matched to a gene. This CDR3 comprises 15 residues. Per the germline V gene, CDR1 is MDHEN and CDR2 is SYDVKM. The CDR3 region is CASSLFAGGRNEQFF. CDR3 nucleotide sequence: TGTGCCAGCAGCCTCTTTGCGGGGGGCCGGAATGAGCAGTTCTTC. Complete variable domain (other parts from reference TRBV28 and TRBJ2-1): DVKVTQSSRYLVKRTGEKVFLECVQDMDHENMFWYRQDPGLGLRLIYFSYDVKMKEKGDIPEGYSVSREKKERFSLILESASTNQTSMYLCASSLFAGGRNEQFFGPGTRLTVL.

V gene TRBV3-1 (or the pseudogene TRBV3-2) combines with J gene TRBJ1-1; 7 positions match TRBD1. Losses at the gene ends were 0 bases for V and 6 bases for J; bases not matched to a gene: 10. From germline, CDR1 is LGHDT and CDR2 YNNKEL (reference sequence). This CDR3 is built from 16 residues. DNA of the CDR3: TGTGCCAGCAGCCAAGAGGGACAGCTGGTTGGACCTGAAGCTTTCTTT. Protein: CASSQEGQLVGPEAFF.

CDR3 loop: CALHGVGGWTDTQYF. The CDR3 DNA follows: TGTGCTCTGCATGGGGTCGGGGGTTGGACAGATACGCAGTATTTT. V and J are TRBV30 and TRBJ2-3, with D perhaps TRBD2 (6 bases). Germline CDR1 and CDR2: GTSNPN and SVGIG (reference sequence). The CDR3 runs 15 residues.

The chain recombines TRBV5-1 with TRBJ1-1, with 8 positions matching TRBD1. J was trimmed by 3 bases and V by 4 bases; bases with no gene match: 5. The germline CDR1 and CDR2 sequences are SGHRS and YFSETQ. This CDR3 comprises 14 residues. For the CDR3, the DNA is TGCGCCAGCAGCCAAACAGGGGGGGACACTGAAGCTTTCTTT. Amino acid sequence: CASSQTGGDTEAFF.

The chain couples TRBV18 to TRBJ2-2; 14 nucleotides align to TRBD2. This CDR3 has 17 amino acids. The germline CDR1 and CDR2 sequences are KGHSH and LQKENI. Trimming took 3 bases from V and 2 from J; bases not matched to a gene: 2. The CDR3 DNA is TGTGCCAGCTCACCGACTAGCGGGAGGGCCAACACCGGGGAGCTGTTTTTT. It codes for CASSPTSGRANTGELFF.

The chain employs TRBV28 and TRBJ1-2, with D perhaps TRBD1 (5 bases). The V end was cut by 6 bases, the J end by 2 bases, with 13 bases between. The CDR3 loop spans 14 amino acids. Per germline, CDR1 MDHEN and CDR2 SYDVKM. The DNA of the CDR3 is TGTGCCAGCAGATTAGCAGGGATCAACTATGGCTACACCTTC. Protein sequence: CASRLAGINYGYTF.

The chain carries TRBV5-6 and TRBJ2-1, with a tentative D call TRBD1 (5 bases). The length of the CDR3 is 12 residues. Per germline, CDR1 SGHDT and CDR2 YYEEEE. Trimming stripped 3 bases from V and 9 bases from J, with 10 bases between. CDR3 DNA: TGTGCCAGCAGCTCCGACAGCATTGAGCAGTTCTTC. Residues: CASSSDSIEQFF.

The rearrangement links TRBV6-5 to TRBJ2-3, with a weak D call TRBD2 (5 bases). V was shortened by 8 bases and J by 2 bases, with 14 bases between the two germline ends. From germline, CDR1 is MNHEY and CDR2 SVGAGI. The CDR3 extends over 14 amino acids. CDR3 region: CASRIGLLTDTQYF. CDR3 bases: TGTGCCAGCCGGATAGGACTTCTCACAGATACGCAGTATTTT.

The CDR3 coding sequence is TGTGCCACCGCGACCTTGAGGAGCGGGCCCCAGCATTTT. Its protein product is CATATLRSGPQHF. The V call is TRBV28, the J call TRBJ1-5; no definite D call. The CDR3 consists of 13 residues. From germline, CDR1 is MDHEN and CDR2 SYDVKM. Trimming took off 10 bases at V and 9 bases at J, with 19 bases between the two ends. Variable domain in full (rest from reference TRBV28 and TRBJ1-5): DVKVTQSSRYLVKRTGEKVFLECVQDMDHENMFWYRQDPGLGLRLIYFSYDVKMKEKGDIPEGYSVSREKKERFSLILESASTNQTSMYLCATATLRSGPQHFGDGTRLSIL.

This chain links TRBV3-1 (or the pseudogene TRBV3-2) with TRBJ1-2; weak D call: TRBD1 (5 bases). V was cut by 1 base and J by 4 bases, with 22 bases left in between. Germline lookup yields CDR1 LGHDT and CDR2 YNNKEL (reference sequence). The CDR3 is 18 amino acids. CDR3 nucleotide sequence: TGTGCCAGCAGCCAAGGGCTTAGAGACAGTCCCTTCCCCTATGGCTACACCTTC. Its protein product is CASSQGLRDSPFPYGYTF.

Only one count was recorded for this clone. The chain has TRBV7-9 and TRBJ1-5; D possibly corresponds to TRBD1 (5 bases). The V gene lost 6 bases and the J gene lost 7 bases, with 16 bases spanning the gap. Germline V lookup: CDR1 SEHNR, CDR2 FQNEAQ (reference sequence). CDR3 length equals 14 residues. Here the CDR3 reads CASSRGEVGQPQHF. As DNA, the CDR3 is TGTGCCAGCAGTCGAGGGGAGGTCGGGCAGCCCCAGCATTTT.

The rearrangement uses TRBV7-6 and TRBJ2-5, with 8 bases identical to TRBD1. Trimming at V came to 5 bases and at J to 3 bases, leaving 5 bases not matched to a gene. CDR1 and CDR2 from the germline V gene are SGHVS and FNYEAQ. The CDR3 length is 14 residues. The CDR3 DNA sequence: TGTGCCAGCAGCCTCCGGGACAGGAAAGAGACCCAGTACTTC. Amino acids: CASSLRDRKETQYF. Using reference TRBV7-6 and TRBJ2-5 for the parts outside the CDR3, the full variable domain is GAGVSQSPRYKVTKRGQDVALRCDPISGHVSLYWYRQALGQGPEFLTYFNYEAQQDKSGLPNDRFSAERPEGSISTLTIQRTEQRDSAMYRCASSLRDRKETQYFGPGTRLLVL.

The gene calls are TRBV19 and TRBJ2-1; D might be TRBD2 (5 bases). This CDR3 region has 16 residues. Germline CDR1 is LNHDA and CDR2 is SQIVND (reference sequence). V dropped 7 bases and J dropped 1 base, with 17 bases sitting between them. CDR3 residues: CASTAKQLVSYNEQFF. The DNA for the CDR3 is TGTGCCAGTACCGCGAAACAACTAGTTTCCTACAATGAGCAGTTCTTC.

The rearrangement uses TRBV30 and TRBJ1-5; D not certain. Trimming removed 5 bases at V and 4 bases at J, with 12 bases between. This CDR3 has 13 residues. Germline values: CDR1 GTSNPN, CDR2 SVGIG (reference sequence). The CDR3 is CAWGLQANQPQHF. The DNA for the CDR3 is TGTGCCTGGGGACTACAAGCGAATCAGCCCCAGCATTTT.

CDR3 region: CASSPREGPGIHEQFF. The DNA for the CDR3 is TGTGCCAGCAGCCCGAGGGAGGGGCCGGGAATCCATGAGCAGTTCTTC. This chain links TRBV9 with TRBJ2-1, with 7 nucleotides matching TRBD2. The trim removed 4 bases at V and 8 bases at J, leaving 15 bases unmatched. The length of the CDR3 is 16 residues. Germline CDR1 and CDR2: SGDLS and YYNGEE.